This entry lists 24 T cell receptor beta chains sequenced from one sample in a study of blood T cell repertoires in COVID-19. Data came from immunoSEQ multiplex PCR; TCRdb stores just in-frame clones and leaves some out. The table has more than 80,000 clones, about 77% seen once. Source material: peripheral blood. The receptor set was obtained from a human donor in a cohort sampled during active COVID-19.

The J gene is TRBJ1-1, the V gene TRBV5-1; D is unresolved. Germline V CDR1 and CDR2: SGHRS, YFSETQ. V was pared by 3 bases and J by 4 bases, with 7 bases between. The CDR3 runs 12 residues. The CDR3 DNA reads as TGCGCCAGCAGCTCTGAGGTCACTGAAGCTTTCTTT. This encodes CASSSEVTEAFF.

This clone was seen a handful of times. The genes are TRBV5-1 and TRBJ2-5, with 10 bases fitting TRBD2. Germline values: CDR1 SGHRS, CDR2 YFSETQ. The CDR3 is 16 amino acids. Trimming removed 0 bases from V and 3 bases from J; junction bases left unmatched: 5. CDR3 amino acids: CASSLGASGGKETQYF. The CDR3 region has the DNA TGCGCCAGCAGCTTGGGGGCTAGCGGGGGAAAAGAGACCCAGTACTTC.

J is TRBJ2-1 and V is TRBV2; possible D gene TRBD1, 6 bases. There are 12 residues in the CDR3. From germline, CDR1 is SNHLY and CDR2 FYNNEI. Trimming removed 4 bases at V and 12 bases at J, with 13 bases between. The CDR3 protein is CASSANRVLQFF. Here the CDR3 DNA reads TGTGCCAGCAGTGCGAACAGGGTACTGCAGTTCTTC.

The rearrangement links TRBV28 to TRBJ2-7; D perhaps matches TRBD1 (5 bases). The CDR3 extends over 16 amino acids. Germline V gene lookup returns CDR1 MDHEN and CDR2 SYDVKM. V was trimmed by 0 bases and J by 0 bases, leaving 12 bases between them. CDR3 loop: CASSLWAGYGSYEQYF. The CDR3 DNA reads TGTGCCAGCAGTTTATGGGCAGGGTACGGCTCCTACGAGCAGTACTTC.

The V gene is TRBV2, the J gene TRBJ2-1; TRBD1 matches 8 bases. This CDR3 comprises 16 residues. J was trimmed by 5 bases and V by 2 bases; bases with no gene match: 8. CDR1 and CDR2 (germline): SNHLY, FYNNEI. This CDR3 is CASSEFGNRGNNEQFF. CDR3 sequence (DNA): TGTGCCAGCAGTGAATTTGGGAACAGGGGGAACAATGAGCAGTTCTTC.

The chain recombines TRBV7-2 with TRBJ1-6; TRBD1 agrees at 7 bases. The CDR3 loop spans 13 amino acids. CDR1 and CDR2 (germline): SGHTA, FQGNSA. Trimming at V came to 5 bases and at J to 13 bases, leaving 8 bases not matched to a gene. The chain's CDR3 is CASSPRQGLPLHF. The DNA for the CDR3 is TGTGCCAGCAGCCCCCGACAGGGTTTGCCCCTCCACTTT.

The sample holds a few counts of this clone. The CDR3 loop reads CASSPNMIISHTQYF. In nucleotides, the CDR3 is TGTGCCAGCAGTCCGAATATGATAATTAGTCATACGCAGTATTTT. This sequence joins TRBV6-5 and TRBJ2-3; D gene unclear. Germline assignment: CDR1 MNHEY and CDR2 SVGAGI. V lost 5 bases to trimming and J lost 7 bases, with 19 bases between them. The CDR3 contains 15 residues.

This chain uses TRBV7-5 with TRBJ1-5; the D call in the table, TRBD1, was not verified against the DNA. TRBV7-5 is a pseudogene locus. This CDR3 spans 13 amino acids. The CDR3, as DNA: TGTGCCAGAAGCTTAGATGGGGGCCAGCCCCAGCATTTT. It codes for CARSLDGGQPQHF.

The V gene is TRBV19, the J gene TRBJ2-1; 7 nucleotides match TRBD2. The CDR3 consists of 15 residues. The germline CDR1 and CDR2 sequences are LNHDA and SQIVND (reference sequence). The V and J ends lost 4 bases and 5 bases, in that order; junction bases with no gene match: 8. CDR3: CASSSGSVGNNEQFF. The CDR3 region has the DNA TGTGCCAGTAGTAGCGGGAGCGTCGGAAACAATGAGCAGTTCTTC.

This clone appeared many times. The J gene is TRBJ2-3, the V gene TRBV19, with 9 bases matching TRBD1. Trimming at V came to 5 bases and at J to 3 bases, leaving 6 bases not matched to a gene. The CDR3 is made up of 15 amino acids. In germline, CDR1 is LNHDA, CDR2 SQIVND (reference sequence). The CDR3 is CASSLQGARTDTQYF. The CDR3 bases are TGTGCCAGTAGTCTACAGGGGGCGAGGACAGATACGCAGTATTTT.

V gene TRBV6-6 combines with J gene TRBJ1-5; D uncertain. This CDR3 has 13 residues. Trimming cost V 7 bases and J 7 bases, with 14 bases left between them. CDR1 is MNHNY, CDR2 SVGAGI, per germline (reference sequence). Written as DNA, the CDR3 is TGTGCCAGCACCCAGCGCCTGGAGCAGCCCCAGCATTTT. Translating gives CASTQRLEQPQHF.

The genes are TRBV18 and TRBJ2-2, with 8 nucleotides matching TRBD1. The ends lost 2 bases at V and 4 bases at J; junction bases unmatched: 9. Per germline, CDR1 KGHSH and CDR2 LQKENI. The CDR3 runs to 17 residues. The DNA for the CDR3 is TGTGCCAGCTCACCATCACTGGACAGGGCGGGCACCGGGGAGCTGTTTTTT. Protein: CASSPSLDRAGTGELFF.

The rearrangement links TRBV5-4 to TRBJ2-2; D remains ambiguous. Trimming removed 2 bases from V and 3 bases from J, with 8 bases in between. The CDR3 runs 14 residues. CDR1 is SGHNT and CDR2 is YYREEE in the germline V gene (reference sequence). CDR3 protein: CASSFQRDTGELFF. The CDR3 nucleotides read TGTGCCAGCAGCTTTCAACGCGACACCGGGGAGCTGTTTTTT.

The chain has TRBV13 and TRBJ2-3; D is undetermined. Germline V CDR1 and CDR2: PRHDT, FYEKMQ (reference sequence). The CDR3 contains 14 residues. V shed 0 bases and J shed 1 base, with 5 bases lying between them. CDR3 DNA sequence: TGTGCCAGCAGCTTAGGGCCAGGCACAGATACGCAGTATTTT. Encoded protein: CASSLGPGTDTQYF.

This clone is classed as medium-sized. The CDR3 region is CASSYHRGRANTEAFF. The DNA for the CDR3 is TGTGCCAGCAGTTACCACAGGGGGAGGGCGAACACTGAAGCTTTCTTT. The V gene is TRBV6-5, the J gene TRBJ1-1; TRBD1 agrees at 8 bases. Trimming cost V 2 bases and J 1 base; bases outside gene matches: 6. Germline CDR1 reads MNHEY; CDR2 reads SVGAGI. The CDR3 is 16 residues long.

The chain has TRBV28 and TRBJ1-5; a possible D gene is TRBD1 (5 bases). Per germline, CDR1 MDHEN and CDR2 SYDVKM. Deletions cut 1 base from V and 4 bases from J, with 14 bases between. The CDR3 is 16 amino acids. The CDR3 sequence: CASSLSGRAKNQPQHF. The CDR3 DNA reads TGTGCCAGCAGTTTATCAGGCAGGGCGAAGAATCAGCCCCAGCATTTT.

DNA for the CDR3: TGTGCCAGCAGTTTATCTGGCACCTGGGGCGGCTCTGGGGCCAACGTCCTGACTTTC. Amino acids: CASSLSGTWGGSGANVLTF. This rearrangement joins TRBV28 to TRBJ2-6; the D gene is possibly TRBD1 (5 bases). The CDR3 is made up of 19 amino acids. CDR1 and CDR2 from the germline V gene are MDHEN and SYDVKM. V lost 1 base and J lost 0, with 16 bases in between.

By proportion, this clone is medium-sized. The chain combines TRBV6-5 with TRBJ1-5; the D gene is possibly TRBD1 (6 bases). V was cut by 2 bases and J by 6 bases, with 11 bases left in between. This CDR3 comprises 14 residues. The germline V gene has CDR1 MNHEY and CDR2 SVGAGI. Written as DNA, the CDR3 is TGTGCCAGCAGTTACGGGGCAGGGGTTCAGCCCCAGCATTTT. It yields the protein CASSYGAGVQPQHF.

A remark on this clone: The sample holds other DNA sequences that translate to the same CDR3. As DNA, the CDR3 is TGTGCCAGCAGCTTACAGGGTTACACTGAAGCTTTCTTT. This codes for CASSLQGYTEAFF. The chain has TRBV5-6 and TRBJ1-1; tentative D call: TRBD1 (6 bases). Per the germline V gene, CDR1 is SGHDT and CDR2 is YYEEEE. The V gene lost 2 bases and the J gene lost 3 bases, with 8 bases spanning the gap. The CDR3 loop spans 13 amino acids.

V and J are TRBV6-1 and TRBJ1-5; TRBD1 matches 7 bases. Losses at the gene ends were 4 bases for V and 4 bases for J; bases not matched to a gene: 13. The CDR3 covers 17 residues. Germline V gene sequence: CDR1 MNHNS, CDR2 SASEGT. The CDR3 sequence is CASSVSTGRVPNQPQHF. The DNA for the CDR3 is TGTGCCAGCAGTGTCTCGACAGGGCGAGTTCCTAATCAGCCCCAGCATTTT.

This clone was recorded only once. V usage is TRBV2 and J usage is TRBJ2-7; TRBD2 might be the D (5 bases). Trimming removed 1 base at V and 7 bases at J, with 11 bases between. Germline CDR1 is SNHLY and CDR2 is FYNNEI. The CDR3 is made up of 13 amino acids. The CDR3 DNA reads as TGTGCCAGCAGTGAAGGGGTAACTAGGGAGCAGTACTTC. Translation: CASSEGVTREQYF. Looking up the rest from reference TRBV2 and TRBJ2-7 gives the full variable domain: EPEVTQTPSHQVTQMGQEVILRCVPISNHLYFYWYRQILGQKVEFLVSFYNNEISEKSEIFDDQFSVERPDGSNFTLKIRSTKLEDSAMYFCASSEGVTREQYFGPGTRLTVT.

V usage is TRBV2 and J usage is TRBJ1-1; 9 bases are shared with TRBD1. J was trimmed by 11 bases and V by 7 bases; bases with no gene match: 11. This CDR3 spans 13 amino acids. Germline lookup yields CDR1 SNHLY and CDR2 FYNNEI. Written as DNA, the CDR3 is TGTGCCAGCAACAGAGACAGGGGGAATCGGGCTTTCTTT. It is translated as CASNRDRGNRAFF.

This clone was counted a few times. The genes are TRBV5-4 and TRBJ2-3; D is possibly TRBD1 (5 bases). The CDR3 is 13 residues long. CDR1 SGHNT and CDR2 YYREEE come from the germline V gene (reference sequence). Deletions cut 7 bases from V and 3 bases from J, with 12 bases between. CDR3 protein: CASRNPGTDTQYF. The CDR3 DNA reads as TGTGCCAGCCGTAACCCAGGGACAGATACGCAGTATTTT. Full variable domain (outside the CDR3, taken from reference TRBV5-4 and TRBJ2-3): ETGVTQSPTHLIKTRGQQVTLRCSSQSGHNTVSWYQQALGQGPQFIFQYYREEENGRGNFPPRFSGLQFPNYSSELNVNALELDDSALYLCASRNPGTDTQYFGPGTRLTVL.

The CDR3 sequence is CASAPGQNNSPLHF. DNA for the CDR3: TGTGCCAGCGCACCGGGACAAAATAATTCACCCCTCCACTTT. This chain connects TRBV25-1 to TRBJ1-6, with D possibly matching TRBD1 (6 bases). With 8 bases removed from V and 5 bases from J, the gap between germline ends came to 13 bases. The CDR3 has 14 amino acids. Germline assignment: CDR1 MGHDK and CDR2 SYGVNS.